These 3 T cell receptor beta chains originate from one sample sequenced in a study of CD8 T cells in ankylosing spondylitis. TCRdb processed the 5' RACE reads anew with MiXCR; each CDR3 protein has one entry. The sample consists of under 250,000 distinct CDR3 sequences, around a tenth of them appearing once. Material for sequencing was blood, either unsorted or a sorted T cell fraction (not recorded which). Receptors originate from a male donor with ankylosing spondylitis or in good health (not recorded which).

The sample holds many counts of this clonotype. The chain carries TRBV3-1 and TRBJ1-3, with 9 bases lining up with TRBD1. The CDR3 runs to 15 residues. V was pared by 4 bases and J by 9 bases, with 10 bases of the junction left unmatched. Germline V gene sequence: CDR1 LGHDT, CDR2 YNNKEL (reference sequence). In nucleotides, the CDR3 is TGTGCCAGCAGCCTCGGGACAGGGTCAGGGCTCACCATATATTTT. Translated: CASSLGTGSGLTIYF.

The CDR3 DNA is TGCGCCAGCAGCTTTGGGTCCAACAATGAGCAGTTCTTC. Its translation is CASSFGSNNEQFF. The V call is TRBV5-1, the J call TRBJ2-1; D uncertain. The ends were cut back, 2 bases at V and 5 bases at J, with 8 bases in the middle. CDR1 and CDR2 (germline): SGHRS, YFSETQ. This CDR3 region has 13 residues.

This clonotype was observed many times. This chain uses TRBV12-3 or TRBV12-4 with TRBJ1-6, with TRBD1 as a possible D gene (6 bases). The CDR3 extends over 16 amino acids. Trimming left V 6 bases short and J 0 bases short, with 12 bases between. CDR3 loop: CASRPTGSSYNSPLHF. In nucleotides, the CDR3 is TGTGCCAGCAGACCCACAGGGAGCTCCTATAATTCACCCCTCCACTTT.